Sequencing of this T cell receptor beta chain was carried out in a study of molecular identifiers for immune sequencing clone quantification. Via MiXCR, TCRdb re-called the PCR reads, giving one row per CDR3 protein. The data hold around 460,000 distinct CDR3 sequences, with about 26% observed a single time. The sample holds a few counts of this clonotype. Trimming cost V 1 base and J 3 bases, with 19 bases left between them. The CDR3 is 17 amino acids. The V gene's germline CDR1 is WSHSY and CDR2 SAAADI. The chain joins TRBV10-2 to TRBJ2-7; D remains ambiguous. The sequenced sample was naive CD8+ T cells from blood, with Jurkat cell RNA spiked in. Regarding subset: FACS-sorted CD8+CD4-CCR7+CD45RA+ naive T cells. The sequence came from a human donor in good health. Some libraries in this study had Jurkat cell RNA spiked in. The CDR3 nucleotides read TGCGCCAGCAGTGAGTATAACGAGCCTCGTACCTTCTACGAGCAGTACTTC. Amino acids: CASSEYNEPRTFYEQYF.